This T cell receptor beta chain was found in a study of blood T cell repertoires in COVID-19. Study as a whole: Both acute and convalescent COVID-19 samples were obtained from the United States, Italy and Spain.

Data came from immunoSEQ multiplex PCR; TCRdb stores just in-frame clones and leaves some out. The sample has about 46,000 clones, approximately 80% seen once. CDR1 is MNHNS and CDR2 is SASEGT in the germline V gene. Trimming pared 0 bases from V and 4 bases from J, leaving 12 bases between. The CDR3 spans 15 residues. The TCR was taken from a man between 60 and 70 years old with acute or convalescent COVID-19. Material for sequencing was peripheral blood. The V and J genes are TRBV6-1 and TRBJ1-2; possible D gene TRBD1, 5 bases. CDR3 region: CASSEARDGSYGYTF. The DNA of the CDR3 is TGTGCCAGCAGTGAAGCCCGGGACGGGAGCTATGGCTACACCTTC.